The TCR beta chain under discussion was sequenced for a study of molecular identifiers for immune sequencing clone quantification (dated by TCRdb to 2016 to 2018). About the full investigation: In a replicate experiment, RNA from roughly 20,000 or 100,000 naive CD8 T cells was split into five aliquots, four of which were sequenced. CD8 T cells were used in a methods study to benchmark molecular-identifier clustering-based TCR repertoire sequencing (MIDCIRS) and TCR RNA copy counting. Overall study results and their limits: The naive libraries included spiked-in Jurkat TCR RNA (fewer than eleven copies' worth), and this Jurkat TCR RNA is not part of the donor repertoire. In CMV-specific effector cells, clones with more than 20 RNA copies contained over 99% of molecules, whereas in naive cells such clones contained under 1% of molecules. Spiked-in Jurkat TCR RNA equivalent to a single cell was reported to be detectable even among 850,000 to 1,000,000 naive CD8 T cells. Without barcode sub-clustering, chimeric consensus sequences inflated TCR diversity; chimeras reached as high as 47%. Modeling gave approximately 3 recovered TCR RNA copies per cell versus approximately 11 by digital PCR, implying approximately 30% capture efficiency. Highly expanded clone sizes could be underestimated if identical TCR molecules share a barcode.

Libraries were built with PCR. TCRdb names NextSeq 500 as the instrument used. Bulk TCR libraries were generated as previously described, with the TCR primers listed in Table S5 used. Purification of total RNA was performed with the Qiagen AllPrep DNA/RNA kit. Before any analysis, reads coming from multiple sequencing runs of the same library were combined into one pool. The paper's processing steps were these. Reads were retained only if the reads had an exact TCR constant sequence, and the retained reads were trimmed to 150 nt and grouped according to their 12-nt molecular barcodes. Reads within each barcode group were sub-clustered using a 15% Levenshtein threshold, and quality-weighted consensus sequences were constructed for each RNA molecule. Non-functional sequences were filtered out, along with any lower-count sequence sitting one edit away from another sequence. Based on fitting two negative binomial distributions, any barcode sub-cluster with under 20% of the maximum read count was discarded. TCRdb reanalyzed the raw reads on its own, using fastp at Q25 for trimming and MiXCR for clone calling, and kept in-frame beta chains. Every CDR3 protein is listed once, alongside the most common genes and DNA of its rows. For this entry, the V and J calls and clone size follow TCRdb and not the study's own pipeline. In this sample the table shows some 580,000 distinct CDR3 sequences, 25% of which occur a single time. Clones ranked in the top ten supply 0.78% of the sample.

From cysteine to phenylalanine, the CDR3 is 12 amino acids long. This entry keeps only the CDR3 DNA: 36 bases, framed from base 1. Per the germline V gene (reference sequence), GTSNPN is the CDR1 and SVGIG is the CDR2. V is shortened by 5 bases, J by 0 bases, and the region joining them spans 7 bases. Libraries of naive CD8 T cells were generated from roughly 18,000 to 920,000 sorted cells, with 10%, 30% or 50% of the purified RNA used. Naive CD8 T cells, defined as CD8+CD4-CCR7+CD45RA+, were FACS-sorted into RLT Plus buffer on a BD FACSAria II. Detection sensitivity was tested by spiking Jurkat RNA equal to some 10 TCR copies' worth into samples containing about 17,000-1,000,000 naive CD8 T cells. CD8 T cells were enriched using RosetteSep CD8+ T Cell Enrichment Cocktail and Ficoll-Paque, and the enriched cells then underwent ACK red cell lysis. As concerns this clonotype: It has no known antigen specificity. One base away there is no much larger clone; base qualities are not given.

Here the chain combines TRBV30 and TRBJ1-1; no D segment can be confidently identified. The sequence was obtained from a human donor in good health. Some libraries in this study had Jurkat cell RNA spiked in. The material sequenced was naive CD8+ T cells from blood, with Jurkat cell RNA spiked in. The sample's cell subset or site, from its label and the paper: FACS-sorted CD8+CD4-CCR7+CD45RA+ naive T cells. The DNA sequence follows: TGTGCCTGGTCATTAATGAACACTGAAGCTTTCTTT. This is translated as CAWSLMNTEAFF.